These T cell receptor beta chains were read from a single sample in a study of beta chain features in type 1 diabetes. Sequencing used immunoSEQ multiplex PCR; TCRdb keeps in-frame clones, though not all of them. Among under 250,000 clones, around an eighth were seen once, and the ten largest hold roughly 0.028%. Specimen: naive CD4+ T cells from blood. These receptor sequences come from a middle-aged woman in good health. Both conserved end residues are part of each CDR3. Fields, in order: V gene, J gene, CDR3 protein.

V: TRBV5-5
J: TRBJ2-7
CDR3: CASSLEQGPYEQYF

V: TRBV19
J: TRBJ2-3
CDR3: CASSIGERITDTQYF

V: TRBV7-9
J: TRBJ1-1
CDR3: CASSLRTGGNTEAFF

V: TRBV7-2
J: TRBJ2-5
CDR3: CASSPSRDKETQYF

V: TRBV2
J: TRBJ2-1
CDR3: CASSPRRPGVGEQFF

V: TRBV19
J: TRBJ2-3
CDR3: CASSPWTSGGATDTQYF

V: TRBV29-1
J: TRBJ2-3
CDR3: CSVGDNTDTQYF

V: TRBV6-5
J: TRBJ1-5
CDR3: CASRLRRVGGQPQHF

V: TRBV7-6
J: TRBJ2-7
CDR3: CASSLPSFGQDTYEQYF

V: TRBV10-3
J: TRBJ2-2
CDR3: CAISDGTVRANTGELFF

V: TRBV18
J: TRBJ2-3
CDR3: CASSPTSGEGTDTQYF

V: TRBV6-5
J: TRBJ1-1
CDR3: CASSPGTEAFF

V: TRBV6-1
J: TRBJ2-5
CDR3: CASTQGGLETQYF

V: TRBV18
J: TRBJ1-1
CDR3: CASSPTYREPEAFF

V: TRBV6-5
J: TRBJ1-1
CDR3: CASRDRQGVHTEAFF

V: TRBV19
J: TRBJ1-1
CDR3: CASRLPGVSSNTEAFF

V: TRBV11-2
J: TRBJ2-1
CDR3: CASSLVSARGNEQFF

V: TRBV25-1
J: TRBJ2-1
CDR3: CASSELTSGINEQFF

V: TRBV5-1
J: TRBJ2-5
CDR3: CASSLISLQETQYF

V: TRBV18
J: TRBJ2-7
CDR3: CASLPSGGAYEQYF

V: TRBV2
J: TRBJ2-2
CDR3: CASSDVRQGAAGELFF

V: TRBV6-4
J: TRBJ2-2
CDR3: CASSEEAGTGELFF

V: TRBV6-5
J: TRBJ2-3
CDR3: CASSYWGQGFSDTQYF

V: TRBV2
J: TRBJ1-2
CDR3: CASTRNLPGRGYTF

V: TRBV9
J: TRBJ2-1
CDR3: CASSAFDQGSNEQFF

V: TRBV7-8
J: TRBJ1-1
CDR3: CASSPIQMEDTEAFF

V: TRBV10-2
J: TRBJ2-3
CDR3: CASGQVQADTQYF

V: TRBV7-2
J: TRBJ2-7
CDR3: CASSQAIEQYF

V: TRBV18
J: TRBJ1-1
CDR3: CASSGDRYEAFF